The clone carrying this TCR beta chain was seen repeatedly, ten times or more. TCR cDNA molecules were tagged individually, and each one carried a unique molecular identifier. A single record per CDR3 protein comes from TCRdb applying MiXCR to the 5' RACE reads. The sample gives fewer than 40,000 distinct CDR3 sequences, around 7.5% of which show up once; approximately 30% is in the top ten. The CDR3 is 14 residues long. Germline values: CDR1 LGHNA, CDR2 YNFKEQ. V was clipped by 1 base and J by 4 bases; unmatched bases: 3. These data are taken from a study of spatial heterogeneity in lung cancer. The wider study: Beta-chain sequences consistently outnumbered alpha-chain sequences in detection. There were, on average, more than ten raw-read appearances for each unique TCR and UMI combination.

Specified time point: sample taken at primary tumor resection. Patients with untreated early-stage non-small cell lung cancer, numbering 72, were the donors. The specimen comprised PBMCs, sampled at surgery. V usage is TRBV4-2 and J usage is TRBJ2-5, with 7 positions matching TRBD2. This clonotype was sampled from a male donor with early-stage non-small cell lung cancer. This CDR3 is CASSQGTGGETQYF. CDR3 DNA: TGTGCCAGCAGCCAAGGAACGGGGGGAGAGACCCAGTACTTC.